These 24 T cell receptor beta chains were sequenced from one sample in a study of blood T cells in healthy people across ages. Using a J-beta primer mix together with a sample-barcoded 5' primer, a second PCR was run for roughly 6 to 12 cycles. Each CDR3 protein is one row after TCRdb ran MiXCR on the 5' RACE reads. This table holds more than 800,000 distinct CDR3 sequences, under 30% found once. The sequenced sample was blood. These receptor sequences come from a woman at least 80 years old in good health.

Many counts were recorded for this clonotype. The chain couples TRBV20-1 to TRBJ2-3; 7 nucleotides agree with TRBD2. The germline CDR1 and CDR2 sequences are DFQATT and SNEGSKA (reference sequence). The CDR3 consists of 15 residues. The J segment lost 2 bases and the V segment lost 0 bases, leaving 5 bases of the junction unmatched. The CDR3 bases are TGCAGTGCTAGAGAGGGGGGAGGGATCACAGATACGCAGTATTTT. This gives the protein CSAREGGGITDTQYF.

This clonotype was detected a few times. CDR3 region: CASSLEDRASYSNQPQHF. In DNA form, the CDR3 reads TGCGCCAGCAGCTTGGAGGACAGGGCCTCTTATAGCAATCAGCCCCAGCATTTT. The chain recombines TRBV5-1 with TRBJ1-5, with TRBD1 matching over 8 bases. The CDR3 extends over 18 amino acids. Germline trimming cut 0 bases from V and 0 bases from J; bases unmatched to any gene: 8. Germline V gene data show CDR1 as SGHRS and CDR2 as YFSETQ.

This clonotype has ten or more counts. The chain links TRBV7-2 to TRBJ2-1, with D possibly TRBD2 on 5 matching bases. CDR1 is SGHTA and CDR2 is FQGNSA in the germline V gene. The CDR3 loop spans 12 amino acids. The V end was cut by 5 bases, the J end by 8 bases, with 10 bases between. In DNA form, the CDR3 reads TGTGCCAGCAGCGGAGGAGGAGATGAGCAGTTCTTC. Residues: CASSGGGDEQFF.

This clonotype was seen at least ten times. This rearrangement joins TRBV12-3 or TRBV12-4 to TRBJ2-4; D gene unclear. This CDR3 has 11 amino acids. V dropped 7 bases and J dropped 6 bases, with 7 bases sitting between them. Here the CDR3 reads CASNLPNIQYF. The CDR3 DNA reads TGTGCCAGCAACCTCCCAAACATTCAGTACTTC.

This clonotype was seen repeatedly, ten times or more. The V gene is TRBV4-1, the J gene TRBJ2-1, with 7 bases fitting TRBD2. The CDR3 contains 16 residues. CDR1 and CDR2 from the germline V gene are MGHRA and YSYEKL. The trim removed 4 bases at V and 2 bases at J, leaving 8 bases unmatched. DNA for the CDR3: TGCGCCAGCAGCCTCTCTGGACTAGTCACCTACAATGAGCAGTTCTTC. This gives the protein CASSLSGLVTYNEQFF.

Only a few counts were recorded for this clonotype. The rearrangement joins TRBV6-5 to TRBJ1-1; D unresolved. Germline CDR1 and CDR2: MNHEY and SVGAGI. This CDR3 is built from 14 residues. V was pared by 6 bases and J by 1 base, with 12 bases between. The CDR3 protein is CASRQRERNTEAFF. CDR3 nucleotides: TGTGCCAGCAGGCAAAGGGAGAGGAACACTGAAGCTTTCTTT.

The chain couples TRBV12-3 or TRBV12-4 to TRBJ1-4; TRBD1 might be the D (5 bases). Between the trimmed V and J ends, which lost 4 bases and 12 bases, there was a span of 18 bases. There are 14 residues in the CDR3. In DNA, the CDR3 is TGTGCCAGCAGTTCCCGATCCGGTTGGGGGGAACTGTTTTTT. Translated, it gives CASSSRSGWGELFF.

V gene TRBV7-9 combines with J gene TRBJ1-2, with D unclear. V was shortened by 0 bases and J by 5 bases, with 13 bases between the two germline ends. Germline V gene lookup returns CDR1 SEHNR and CDR2 FQNEAQ (reference sequence). The CDR3 loop spans 15 amino acids. CDR3 region: CASSLAPNSQYGYTF. The DNA for the CDR3 is TGTGCCAGCAGCTTAGCGCCGAACAGCCAATATGGCTACACCTTC.

This clonotype has a handful of counts. The V and J genes are TRBV5-6 and TRBJ2-5; D might be TRBD1 (5 bases). The CDR3 contains 16 residues. Germline values: CDR1 SGHDT, CDR2 YYEEEE. The germline V and J ends were trimmed by 10 bases and 4 bases, with 26 bases remaining between them. CDR3 nucleotide sequence: TGTGCCCGCGAAAGGGGCCTAGAGATTGCGGTAGAGACCCAGTACTTC. Protein sequence: CARERGLEIAVETQYF.

The sample holds many counts of this clonotype. The chain is built from TRBV7-2 and TRBJ2-3; D is perhaps TRBD2 (5 bases). Deletions cut 5 bases from V and 2 bases from J, with 14 bases between. Germline CDR1 reads SGHTA; CDR2 reads FQGNSA. The CDR3 has 15 residues. In DNA form, the CDR3 reads TGTGCCAGCAGCCTACAAGCGGAGTTCACAGATACGCAGTATTTT. It is translated as CASSLQAEFTDTQYF.

The gene calls are TRBV28 and TRBJ2-5; 8 bases are a match to TRBD1. V shed 3 bases, J shed 2 bases, and the junction held 5 bases outside the gene matches. CDR3 length: 15 amino acids. CDR1 and CDR2 (germline): MDHEN, SYDVKM. The CDR3 loop is CASSLVDREQETQYF. CDR3 DNA: TGTGCCAGCAGTTTGGTGGACAGGGAGCAAGAGACCCAGTACTTC.

Ten or more counts support this clonotype. CDR3 protein: CATQGRDRGFNEQFF. The CDR3 DNA is TGTGCCACCCAAGGTCGGGACAGGGGATTCAATGAGCAGTTCTTC. The chain carries TRBV24-1 and TRBJ2-1; 10 nucleotides match TRBD1. CDR3 length: 15 amino acids. Germline loops: CDR1 KGHDR, CDR2 SFDVKD. Trimming cost V 9 bases and J 6 bases; bases outside gene matches: 10.

This clonotype was seen repeatedly, ten times or more. The chain combines TRBV7-2 with TRBJ2-4; the D gene is possibly TRBD2 (5 bases). Germline CDR1 SGHTA, CDR2 FQGNSA. V lost 5 bases and J lost 0, with 11 bases in between. The length of the CDR3 is 15 residues. The CDR3 protein is CASSPNGLAKNIQYF. For the CDR3, the DNA is TGTGCCAGCAGCCCAAATGGACTAGCCAAAAACATTCAGTACTTC.

This clonotype was seen at least ten times. The rearrangement joins TRBV5-6 to TRBJ2-4, with 8 positions matching TRBD1. The CDR3 totals 14 residues. Germline V gives CDR1 SGHDT, CDR2 YYEEEE. J was trimmed by 4 bases and V by 5 bases; bases with no gene match: 5. The chain's CDR3 is CASRNRGTKNIQYF. The CDR3 DNA is TGTGCCAGCAGAAACAGGGGGACTAAAAACATTCAGTACTTC.

This clonotype was seen repeatedly, ten times or more. The chain uses TRBV2 and TRBJ2-1, with a tentative D call TRBD1 (5 bases). Germline V gene sequence: CDR1 SNHLY, CDR2 FYNNEI. CDR3 size: 13 residues. The ends were cut back, 6 bases at V and 7 bases at J, with 13 bases in the middle. CDR3 loop: CASRDMPGNEQFF. The CDR3 coding sequence is TGTGCCAGCAGGGACATGCCTGGGAATGAGCAGTTCTTC.

For this clonotype: With a much larger clone just one base away, this may be a read error. The genes are TRBV5-1 and TRBJ2-1; 11 bases agree with TRBD2. The V gene end was trimmed by 1 base and the J gene end by 7 bases; junction bases not matched to a gene: 10. The CDR3 runs 17 residues. Germline CDR1 is SGHRS and CDR2 is YFSETQ. CDR3 residues: CASSLSFVAGGWNEQFF. The CDR3 nucleotides read TGCGCCAGCAGCTTGAGCTTCGTAGCGGGGGGGTGGAATGAGCAGTTCTTC.

J is TRBJ1-6 and V is TRBV3-1; 10 bases line up with TRBD1. V lost 1 base and J lost 9; bases outside the gene matches: 6. The CDR3 extends over 16 amino acids. The V gene's germline CDR1 is LGHDT and CDR2 YNNKEL (reference sequence). The CDR3 DNA reads TGTGCCAGCAGCCAAGTGGGACAGGGGACTTCTTCACCCCTCCACTTT. Translating it yields CASSQVGQGTSSPLHF.

This clonotype was found many times. The CDR3 region has the DNA TGTGCCAGCAGTTTGGGACCCCTAAATGGCTACACCTTC. It specifies CASSLGPLNGYTF. The genes are TRBV6-2 or TRBV6-3 and TRBJ1-2; perhaps TRBD1 as D (5 bases). Trimming removed 4 bases from V and 6 bases from J, with 12 bases in between. Germline V gene sequence: CDR1 MNHEY, CDR2 SVGEGT. The CDR3 totals 13 residues.

The CDR3 nucleotides are TGCGCCAGCAGCGGCGGGACTAGCGGGATGAATGAGCAGTTCTTC. Protein product: CASSGGTSGMNEQFF. The genes are TRBV5-1 and TRBJ2-1; 13 bases line up with TRBD2. The CDR3 has 15 amino acids. The junction had 5 bases not matched to a gene; V was cut back by 4 bases and J by 7 bases. Germline V gene data show CDR1 as SGHRS and CDR2 as YFSETQ.

This clonotype has ten or more counts. The chain employs TRBV20-1 and TRBJ2-5; 9 positions agree with TRBD2. The CDR3 covers 17 residues. CDR1 and CDR2 from the germline V gene are DFQATT and SNEGSKA (reference sequence). Losses at the gene ends were 5 bases for V and 4 bases for J; bases not matched to a gene: 17. The CDR3 region has the DNA TGCAGTGCTGAAGACTTCCTGCTAGCGGGGTCGGGAGAGACCCAGTACTTC. This codes for CSAEDFLLAGSGETQYF.

As concerns this clonotype: The germline gene is not matched at one end of the junction; a read error may be the cause. V and J are TRBV5-1 and TRBJ2-1, with D unclear. The germline gives CDR1 SGHRS, CDR2 YFSETQ. This CDR3 region has 11 residues. In DNA, the CDR3 is TGCGCCAGCAGCCTAAACAATGAGCAGGTCTTC. Translation: CASSLNNEQVF.

On this clonotype: This CDR3 is missing its conserved last phenylalanine or tryptophan, likely due to a read error. This sequence joins TRBV7-6 and TRBJ2-1; D gene ambiguous. From germline, CDR1 is SGHVS and CDR2 FNYEAQ. CDR3 length equals 14 residues. Trimming removed 4 bases from V and 0 bases from J, with 7 bases in between. In DNA form, the CDR3 reads TGTGCCAGCAGCTCGAGATCCTCCTACAATGAGCAGTTCTAC. Residues: CASSSRSSYNEQFY.

This clonotype was seen a handful of times. A read error may explain this, as a much larger clone is one base away. The chain employs TRBV5-6 and TRBJ2-1, with 10 bases lining up with TRBD1. CDR1 and CDR2 (germline): SGHDT, YYEEEE. The CDR3 runs 20 residues. With 0 bases clipped from V and 6 bases from J, the junction kept 18 bases outside the gene matches. For the CDR3, the DNA is TGTGCCAGCAGCTTGGAGGGACAGGGGCGTCGAATTTTTGGATGCAATGAGCAGTTCTTC. Translation gives CASSLEGQGRRIFGCNEQFF.

In this sample, this clonotype turned up many times. The V and J genes are TRBV15 and TRBJ2-7; D is possibly TRBD2 (6 bases). Germline CDR1 reads LNHNV; CDR2 reads YYDKDF (reference sequence). The V end was cut by 0 bases, the J end by 12 bases, with 15 bases between. This CDR3 is built from 13 residues. CDR3 sequence reads: CATSRDLGGGRYF. The CDR3 bases are TGTGCCACCAGCAGAGATTTGGGTGGAGGGAGGTACTTC.